The next 13 T cell receptor beta chains were all read from a single sample in a study of CD8 T cells in Susac syndrome. The RNA, 0.5 to 1 ug, was put through reverse transcription using random hexamers. One entry per CDR3 protein, called by TCRdb with MiXCR from the immunoSEQ multiplex PCR reads. This table holds under 200,000 distinct CDR3 sequences, 85% to 95% found once. Input material: CD8+ T cells from PBMCs. The receptors come from a human donor with Susac syndrome.

The chain uses TRBV6-2 or TRBV6-3 and TRBJ1-2, with D possibly matching TRBD1 (5 bases). Trimming cost V 2 bases and J 6 bases, with 10 bases left between them. The CDR3 totals 13 residues. Germline CDR1 reads MNHEY; CDR2 reads SVGEGT. CDR3 loop: CASSYERGNGYTF. The CDR3 bases are TGTGCCAGCAGTTACGAGAGGGGAAATGGCTACACCTTC.

This chain links TRBV10-3 with TRBJ2-3, with 10 bases fitting TRBD2. CDR3 length: 15 amino acids. Germline V gives CDR1 ENHRY, CDR2 SYGVKD. Trimming took 2 bases from V and 4 from J; bases not matched to a gene: 3. In DNA, the CDR3 is TGTGCCATCAGTGAGAGCCTAGCGGGAGCAGATACGCAGTATTTT. Translated: CAISESLAGADTQYF.

The chain joins TRBV12-3 or TRBV12-4 to TRBJ2-1; TRBD2 is a possible D gene (5 bases). Between the trimmed V and J ends, which lost 3 bases and 8 bases, there was a span of 11 bases. There are 13 residues in the CDR3. The CDR3 coding sequence is TGTGCCAGCAGTTTCTCCCTAGCCGATGAGCAGTTCTTC. This encodes CASSFSLADEQFF.

V usage is TRBV4-2 and J usage is TRBJ2-1; TRBD2 agrees at 7 bases. This CDR3 contains 16 residues. Germline V gene sequence: CDR1 LGHNA, CDR2 YNFKEQ. The trim removed 0 bases at V and 9 bases at J, leaving 11 bases unmatched. CDR3 sequence: CASSQEGLWGGGEQFF. The CDR3 DNA reads as TGTGCCAGCAGCCAAGAGGGTTTATGGGGGGGAGGTGAGCAGTTCTTC.

This clonotype was detected once. The rearrangement links TRBV7-3 to TRBJ2-1; 8 bases map to TRBD1. J was trimmed by 2 bases and V by 5 bases; bases with no gene match: 5. Germline lookup yields CDR1 SGHTA and CDR2 FQGTGA. CDR3 length: 15 residues. The CDR3 bases are TGTGCCAGCAGCGCCGGGACAGGAACCTACAATGAGCAGTTCTTC. It specifies CASSAGTGTYNEQFF.

The V and J genes are TRBV19 and TRBJ1-2; D is unresolved. Trimming left V 11 bases short and J 4 bases short, with 20 bases between. This CDR3 contains 14 residues. Per the germline V gene, CDR1 is LNHDA and CDR2 is SQIVND (reference sequence). CDR3 region: CALRRPRRLYGYTF. The CDR3 region has the DNA TGTGCCCTTCGGCGGCCTCGGCGGCTCTATGGCTACACCTTC.

The chain is built from TRBV18 and TRBJ2-1, with 7 bases that match TRBD2. The germline V gene has CDR1 KGHSH and CDR2 LQKENI. J lost 3 bases, V lost 3 bases, and 2 bases had no gene match. The CDR3 covers 14 residues. The CDR3 nucleotides are TGTGCCAGCTCACCCCGGGACTACTACAATGAGCAGTTCTTC. It codes for CASSPRDYYNEQFF.

The gene calls are TRBV20-1 and TRBJ2-7, with TRBD1 identical over 7 bases. The CDR3 runs to 13 residues. After removal of 3 bases from V and 2 bases from J, the junction contained 4 bases not matched to a gene. Germline loops: CDR1 DFQATT, CDR2 SNEGSKA (reference sequence). CDR3 protein: CSARAGTAYEQYF. As DNA, the CDR3 is TGCAGTGCTAGGGCCGGGACAGCCTACGAGCAGTACTTC.

This chain uses TRBV29-1 with TRBJ1-5; 7 positions match TRBD1. Germline loops: CDR1 SQVTM, CDR2 ANQGSEA. V lost 4 bases to trimming and J lost 4 bases; unmatched junction nucleotides: 7. CDR3 size: 14 residues. The CDR3 DNA follows: TGCAGCGTTGTTACAGGGGAAATAAATCAGCCCCAGCATTTT. Amino acids: CSVVTGEINQPQHF.

The chain employs TRBV12-3 or TRBV12-4 and TRBJ2-3, with D uncertain. The V and J ends lost 4 bases and 2 bases respectively, with 10 bases between them. This CDR3 contains 14 residues. The CDR3 DNA follows: TGTGCCAGCAGTTCCCCGGAATTCACAGATACGCAGTATTTT. Translated: CASSSPEFTDTQYF.

V usage is TRBV20-1 and J usage is TRBJ2-7; 9 positions match TRBD2. With 0 bases clipped from V and 5 bases from J, the junction kept 2 bases outside the gene matches. This CDR3 spans 13 amino acids. The germline V gene encodes CDR1 DFQATT and CDR2 SNEGSKA (reference sequence). The CDR3 region has the DNA TGCAGTGCTAGAGAAGCTAGCGGGGACGAGCAGTACTTC. Translation gives CSAREASGDEQYF.

The chain carries TRBV6-4 and TRBJ2-7; D may correspond to TRBD1 or TRBD2 (5 bases each). The CDR3 is made up of 12 amino acids. V was cut by 7 bases and J by 5 bases, with 12 bases left in between. Germline assignment: CDR1 MRHNA and CDR2 SNTAGT. Here the CDR3 DNA reads TGTGCCAGCACAGAGGGGTCGGACGAGCAGTACTTC. Its protein is CASTEGSDEQYF.

The chain uses TRBV24-1 and TRBJ1-1; the match to TRBD1 covers 8 bases. The CDR3 is 13 amino acids. Germline V gene sequence: CDR1 KGHDR, CDR2 SFDVKD. The ends lost 4 bases at V and 6 bases at J; junction bases unmatched: 3. The CDR3: CATSDGQGPEAFF. The CDR3 DNA follows: TGTGCCACCAGTGACGGACAGGGCCCTGAAGCTTTCTTT.